This T cell receptor (beta chain) was identified during a study of T-cell memory formation after mild COVID-19. The wider study: TCR clusters showed largely donor specificity. Study-wide findings and caveats: In pre-infection memory, a portion of responding clones appeared, which suggested that cross-reactive memory joined. Clones which contracted sat mainly in CM and EM if CD4+, and in EMRA if CD8+.

Trimming took off 2 bases at V and 8 bases at J, with 9 bases between the two ends. The germline V gene encodes CDR1 MNHNY and CDR2 SVGAGI (reference sequence). This CDR3 contains 12 residues. Using its own MiXCR run on the 5' RACE reads, TCRdb lists one record per CDR3 protein. The sample lists under 250,000 distinct CDR3 sequences, 15% to 19% seen once, with approximately 2.1% in the top ten. This clonotype has only one observation. The antigen remains undetermined. Sequenced material: PBMCs or a T cell subset sorted from them (not recorded which). This clonotype originated in an adult woman who had mild COVID-19 (a few samples of this study predate the infection). Cell type and time point are not known. The chain combines TRBV6-6 with TRBJ1-2; D may be TRBD1 (5 bases). CDR3 in amino acids: CASSYDGDGYTF. The DNA for the CDR3 is TGTGCCAGCAGTTACGATGGGGACGGCTACACCTTC.